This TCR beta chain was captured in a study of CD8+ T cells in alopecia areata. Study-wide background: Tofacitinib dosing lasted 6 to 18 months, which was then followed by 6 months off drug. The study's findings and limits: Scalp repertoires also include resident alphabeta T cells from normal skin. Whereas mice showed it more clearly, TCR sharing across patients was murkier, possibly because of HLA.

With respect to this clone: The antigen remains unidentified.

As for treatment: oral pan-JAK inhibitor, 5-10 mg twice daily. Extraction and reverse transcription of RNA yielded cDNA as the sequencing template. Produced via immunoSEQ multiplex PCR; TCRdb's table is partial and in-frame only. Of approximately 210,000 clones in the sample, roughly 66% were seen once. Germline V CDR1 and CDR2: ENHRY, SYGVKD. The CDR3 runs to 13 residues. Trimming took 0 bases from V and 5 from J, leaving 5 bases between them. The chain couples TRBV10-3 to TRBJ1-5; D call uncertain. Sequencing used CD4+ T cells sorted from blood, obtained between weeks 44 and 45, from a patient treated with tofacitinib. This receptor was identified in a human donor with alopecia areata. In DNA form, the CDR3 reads TGTGCCATCAGTGAGTCTATGGATCAGCCCCAGCATTTT. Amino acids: CAISESMDQPQHF.